These T cell receptor beta chains were read from a single sample in a study of T cell changes during pregnancy in multiple sclerosis. Clones were sequenced by immunoSEQ multiplex PCR, and TCRdb holds only the in-frame ones, with some missing. The table has about 75,000 clones, 75% to 95% seen once. Here the sequenced sample was CD4+ T cells from peripheral blood mononuclear cells, taken before pregnancy. The receptors were gathered from a female donor with multiple sclerosis, enrolled in a pregnancy study. Each CDR3 is given with its conserved first and last residue. Each record gives: clone size, D gene, V gene, J gene, CDR3 DNA, CDR3 protein. D genes are given only for firm matches. Clone size is not always given. Where it is, it says once, few, many or a class for expanded clones.

.	TRBD1	TRBV28	TRBJ1-4	TGTGCCAGCAGTACGTACAGGGGCGCTAATGAAAAACTGTTTTTT	CASSTYRGANEKLFF
once	.	TRBV5-5	TRBJ1-1	TGTGCCAGCAGCTTGGCTGTAGACACTGAAGCTTTCTTT	CASSLAVDTEAFF
once	.	TRBV21-1	TRBJ1-3	TGTGCCAGCAGCAAAGTGCAGAATTCTGGAAACACCATATATTTT	CASSKVQNSGNTIYF
.	.	TRBV5-4	TRBJ1-1	TGTGCCAGCAGCCCGGGAGGGGTATTGGGAACTGAAGCTTTCTTT	CASSPGGVLGTEAFF
.	.	TRBV6-5	TRBJ1-2	TGTGCCAGCAGTTACACTCTCTATGCACCTAACTATGGCTACACCTTC	CASSYTLYAPNYGYTF
.	.	TRBV27	TRBJ1-2	TGTGCCAGCAGTGCCCTACAGGGTACTAACTATGGCTACACCTTC	CASSALQGTNYGYTF
.	.	TRBV5-1	TRBJ2-3	TGCGCCAGCAGCTTGTCGGCGGGGAGCACAGATACGCAGTATTTT	CASSLSAGSTDTQYF
.	.	TRBV7-2	TRBJ1-5	TGTGCCAGCAGCAGAGATAGCAATCAGCCCCAGCATTTT	CASSRDSNQPQHF
few	TRBD1	TRBV29-1	TRBJ2-1	TGCAGCATATACCGGGACAGGCCCTACAATGAGCAGTTCTTC	CSIYRDRPYNEQFF
.	.	TRBV7-6	TRBJ1-1	TGTGCCAGCAGCTTAGGAGCGAACACTGAAGCTTTCTTT	CASSLGANTEAFF
.	.	TRBV28	TRBJ2-3	TGTGCCAGCAGTTTGTTGACTGCAGATACGCAGTATTTT	CASSLLTADTQYF
once	.	TRBV7-2	TRBJ2-1	TGTGCCAGCAGCCATAGCGCCCAATACAATGAGCAGTTCTTC	CASSHSAQYNEQFF
.	.	TRBV7-9	TRBJ1-2	TGTGCCAGCAGCTCGCTAGACAGTAACTATGGCTACACCTTC	CASSSLDSNYGYTF
.	.	TRBV9	TRBJ1-5	TGTGCCAGCAGCGTAGAATCGGGTTCTAATCAGCCCCAGCATTTT	CASSVESGSNQPQHF
few	.	TRBV7-9	TRBJ1-3	TGTGCCAGCAGCTTCTCGGGAAACACCATATATTTT	CASSFSGNTIYF
few	.	TRBV6-1	TRBJ1-2	TGTGCCAGCAGTGTTTCGGATTGGGCAGGGGATGGCTACACCTTC	CASSVSDWAGDGYTF
.	.	TRBV19	TRBJ2-1	TGTGCCAGTTCTCAGCGGGTATCCTACAATGAGCAGTTCTTC	CASSQRVSYNEQFF
once	.	TRBV18	TRBJ2-5	TGTGCCAGCTCACCACAGTCTAGGGGGACCCAGTACTTC	CASSPQSRGTQYF
.	.	TRBV11-3	TRBJ2-7	TGTGCCAGCAGCCCAACCTTAACTAGAAGCTCCTACGAGCAGTACTTC	CASSPTLTRSSYEQYF
.	.	TRBV6-1	TRBJ1-6	TGTGCCAGCAAACGAAACTCAGGGGATTCACCCCTCCACTTT	CASKRNSGDSPLHF
once	.	TRBV19	TRBJ1-2	TGTGCCAGTAGGAACTCGGGTTCTGGTAGCGCCTATGGCTACACCTTC	CASRNSGSGSAYGYTF
.	TRBD2	TRBV30	TRBJ2-3	TGTGCCTGGAGTGTACTGGCGGGGGGCACAGATACGCAGTATTTT	CAWSVLAGGTDTQYF
.	.	TRBV7-3	TRBJ2-5	TGTGCCAGCAGCTTAGGTACTGGGGGCAAAGAGACCCAGTACTTC	CASSLGTGGKETQYF
.	.	TRBV6-5	TRBJ1-1	TGTGCCAGCACAGGTCACACTGAAGCTTTCTTT	CASTGHTEAFF
.	TRBD2	TRBV28	TRBJ2-1	TGTGCCAGCAGTTTGACTAGCGGTACCTACAATGAGCAGTTCTTC	CASSLTSGTYNEQFF
once	.	TRBV2	TRBJ1-2	TGTGCCAGCAGTGTAAAGGGGAACTATGGCTACACCTTC	CASSVKGNYGYTF
.	.	TRBV5-6	TRBJ2-7	TGTGCCAGCAGCTTCCCCGACAGATACGAGCAGTACTTC	CASSFPDRYEQYF
.	TRBD2	TRBV5-4	TRBJ2-1	TGTGCCAGCAGCTTAAGGCGGGGGGGTTCTTACAATGAGCAGTTCTTC	CASSLRRGGSYNEQFF
once	.	TRBV5-4	TRBJ2-1	TGTGCCAGCAGCCACCCGGGGGTTGATGAGCAGTTCTTC	CASSHPGVDEQFF